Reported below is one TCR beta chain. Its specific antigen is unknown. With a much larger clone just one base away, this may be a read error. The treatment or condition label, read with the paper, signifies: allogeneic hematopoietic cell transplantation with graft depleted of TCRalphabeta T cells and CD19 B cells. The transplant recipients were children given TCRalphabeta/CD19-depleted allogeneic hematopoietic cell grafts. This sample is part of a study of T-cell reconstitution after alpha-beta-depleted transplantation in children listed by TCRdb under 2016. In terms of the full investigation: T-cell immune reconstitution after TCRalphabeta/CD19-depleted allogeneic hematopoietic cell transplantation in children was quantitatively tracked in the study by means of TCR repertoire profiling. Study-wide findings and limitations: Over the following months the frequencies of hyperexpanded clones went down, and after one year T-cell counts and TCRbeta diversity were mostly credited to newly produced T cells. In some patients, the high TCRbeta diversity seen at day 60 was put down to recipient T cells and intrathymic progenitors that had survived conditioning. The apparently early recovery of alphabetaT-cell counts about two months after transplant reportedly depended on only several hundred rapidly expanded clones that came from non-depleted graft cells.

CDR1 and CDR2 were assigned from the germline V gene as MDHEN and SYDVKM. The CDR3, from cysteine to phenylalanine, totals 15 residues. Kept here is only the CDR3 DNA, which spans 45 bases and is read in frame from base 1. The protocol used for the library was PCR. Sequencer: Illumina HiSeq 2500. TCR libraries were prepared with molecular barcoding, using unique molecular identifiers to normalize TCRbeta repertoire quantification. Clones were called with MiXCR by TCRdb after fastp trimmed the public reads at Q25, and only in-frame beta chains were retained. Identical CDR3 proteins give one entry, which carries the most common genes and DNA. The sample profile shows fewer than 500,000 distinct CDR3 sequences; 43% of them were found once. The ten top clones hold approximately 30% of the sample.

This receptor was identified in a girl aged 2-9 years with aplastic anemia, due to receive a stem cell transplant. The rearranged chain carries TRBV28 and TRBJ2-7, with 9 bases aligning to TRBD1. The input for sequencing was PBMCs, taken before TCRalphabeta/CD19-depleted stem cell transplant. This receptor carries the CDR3 CVSSEKGQGRHEQYF. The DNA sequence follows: TGTGTCAGCAGTGAAAAGGGACAGGGTAGACACGAGCAGTACTTC.